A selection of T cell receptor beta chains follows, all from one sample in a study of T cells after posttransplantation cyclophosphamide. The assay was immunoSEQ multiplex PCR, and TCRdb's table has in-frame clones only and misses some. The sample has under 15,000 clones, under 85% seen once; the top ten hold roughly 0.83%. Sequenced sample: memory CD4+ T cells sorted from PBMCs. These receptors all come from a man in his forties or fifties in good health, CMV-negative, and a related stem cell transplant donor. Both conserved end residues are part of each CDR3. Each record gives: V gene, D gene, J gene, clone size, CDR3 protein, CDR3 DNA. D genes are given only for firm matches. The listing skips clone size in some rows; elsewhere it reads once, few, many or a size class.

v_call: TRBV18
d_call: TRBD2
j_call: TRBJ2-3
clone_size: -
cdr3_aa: CASSPPTSVPDTQYF
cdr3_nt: TGTGCCAGCTCACCACCGACTAGCGTCCCAGATACGCAGTATTTT

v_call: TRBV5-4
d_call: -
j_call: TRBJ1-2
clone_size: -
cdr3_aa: CASSFRGGNYGYTF
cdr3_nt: TGTGCCAGCAGCTTCCGGGGAGGGAACTATGGCTACACCTTC

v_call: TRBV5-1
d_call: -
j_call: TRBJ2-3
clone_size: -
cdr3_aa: CATARGSFTDTQYF
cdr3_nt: TGCGCCACCGCAAGAGGATCTTTCACAGATACGCAGTATTTT

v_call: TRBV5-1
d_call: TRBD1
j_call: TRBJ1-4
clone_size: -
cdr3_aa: CASSPGGAVTNEKLFF
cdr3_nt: TGCGCCAGCAGTCCAGGGGGCGCGGTCACTAATGAAAAACTGTTTTTT

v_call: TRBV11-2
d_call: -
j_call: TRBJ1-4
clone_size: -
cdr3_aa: CASRDEDRLFF
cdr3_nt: TGTGCCAGCAGGGATGAGGATCGCTTGTTTTTT

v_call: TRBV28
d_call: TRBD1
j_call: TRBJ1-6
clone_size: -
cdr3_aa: CASSGTGAASSYNSPLHF
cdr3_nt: TGTGCCAGCAGTGGGACAGGCGCCGCGAGCTCCTATAATTCACCCCTCCACTTT

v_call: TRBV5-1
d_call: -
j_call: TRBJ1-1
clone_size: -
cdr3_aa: CASSEQWNTEAFF
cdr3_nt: TGCGCCAGCAGCGAACAGTGGAACACTGAAGCTTTCTTT

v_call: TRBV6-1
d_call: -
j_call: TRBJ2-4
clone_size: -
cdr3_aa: CASSEGLNIQYF
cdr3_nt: TGTGCCAGCAGTGAAGGGCTGAACATTCAGTACTTC

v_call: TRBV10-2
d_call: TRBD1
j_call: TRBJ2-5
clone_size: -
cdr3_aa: CASGTGGAGKETQYF
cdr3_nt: TGCGCCAGCGGGACAGGGGGCGCCGGGAAAGAGACCCAGTACTTC

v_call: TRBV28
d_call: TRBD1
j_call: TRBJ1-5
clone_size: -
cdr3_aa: CASSPTGSSNQPQHF
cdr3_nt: TGTGCCAGCAGCCCGACAGGGTCTAGCAATCAGCCCCAGCATTTT

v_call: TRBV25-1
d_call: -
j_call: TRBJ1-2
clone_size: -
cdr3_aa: CASSEYGQNYGYTF
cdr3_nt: TGTGCCAGCAGTGAATACGGACAGAACTATGGCTACACCTTC

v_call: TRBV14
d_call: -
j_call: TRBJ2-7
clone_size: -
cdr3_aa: CASSESAGSAEQYF
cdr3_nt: TGTGCCAGCAGCGAAAGCGCCGGGTCCGCCGAGCAGTACTTC

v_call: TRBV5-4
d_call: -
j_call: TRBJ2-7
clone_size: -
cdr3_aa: CASSYRDTTYEQYF
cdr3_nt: TGTGCCAGCAGCTACCGGGACACTACCTACGAGCAGTACTTC

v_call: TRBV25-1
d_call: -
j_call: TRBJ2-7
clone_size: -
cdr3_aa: CASSEGQYEQYF
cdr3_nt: TGTGCCAGCAGTGAGGGACAATACGAGCAGTACTTC

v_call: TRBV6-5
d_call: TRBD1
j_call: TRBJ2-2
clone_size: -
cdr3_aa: CASSYRGILNTGELFF
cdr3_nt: TGTGCCAGCAGCTACAGGGGGATCTTAAACACCGGGGAGCTGTTTTTT

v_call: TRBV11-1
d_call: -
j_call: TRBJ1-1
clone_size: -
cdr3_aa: CASSQRGGAEAFF
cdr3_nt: TGTGCCAGCAGCCAAAGGGGTGGGGCTGAAGCTTTCTTT

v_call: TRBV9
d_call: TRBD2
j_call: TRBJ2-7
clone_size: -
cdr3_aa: CASSPSPSGGSYEQYF
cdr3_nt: TGTGCCAGCAGCCCCAGCCCCAGCGGGGGATCCTACGAGCAGTACTTC

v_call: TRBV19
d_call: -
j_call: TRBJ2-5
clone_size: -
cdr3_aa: CASRLSGETQYF
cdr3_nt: TGTGCCAGTAGGCTATCGGGGGAGACCCAGTACTTC

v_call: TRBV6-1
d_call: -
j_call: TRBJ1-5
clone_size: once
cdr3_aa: CASSEEGPTYSNQPQHF
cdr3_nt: TGTGCCAGCAGTGAAGAGGGGCCTACTTATAGCAATCAGCCCCAGCATTTT

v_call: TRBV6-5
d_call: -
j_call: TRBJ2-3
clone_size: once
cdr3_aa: CASSLKGVPTDTQYF
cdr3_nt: TGTGCCAGCAGCCTAAAGGGGGTTCCCACAGATACGCAGTATTTT

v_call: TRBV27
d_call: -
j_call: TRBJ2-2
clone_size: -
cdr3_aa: CASSTSLVAGELFF
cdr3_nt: TGTGCCAGCAGTACGAGCCTTGTGGCCGGGGAGCTGTTTTTT

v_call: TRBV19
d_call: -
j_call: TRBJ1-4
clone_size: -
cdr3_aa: CASSRPPGTIREKLFF
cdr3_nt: TGTGCCAGTAGCCGCCCCCCCGGGACAATTAGGGAAAAACTGTTTTTT

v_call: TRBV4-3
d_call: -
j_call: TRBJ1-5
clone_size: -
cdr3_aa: CASSQDPSNQPQHF
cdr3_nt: TGCGCCAGCAGCCAAGATCCTTCCAATCAGCCCCAGCATTTT

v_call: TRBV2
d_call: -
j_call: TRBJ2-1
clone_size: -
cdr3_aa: CASGFSRYNEQFF
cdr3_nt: TGTGCCAGCGGATTCTCGAGGTATAATGAGCAGTTCTTC

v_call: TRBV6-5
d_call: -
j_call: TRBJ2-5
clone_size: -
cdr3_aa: CASSWGRGHGETQYF
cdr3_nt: TGTGCCAGCAGTTGGGGGCGGGGGCATGGAGAGACCCAGTACTTC

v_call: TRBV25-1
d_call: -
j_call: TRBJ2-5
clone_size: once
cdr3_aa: CASSDANGETQYF
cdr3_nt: TGTGCCAGCAGTGATGCTAATGGAGAGACCCAGTACTTC

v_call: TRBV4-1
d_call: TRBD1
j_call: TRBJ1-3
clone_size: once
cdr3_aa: CASSPGQGTLWNSGNTIYF
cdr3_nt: TGCGCCAGCAGCCCTGGACAGGGTACACTTTGGAACTCTGGAAACACCATATATTTT

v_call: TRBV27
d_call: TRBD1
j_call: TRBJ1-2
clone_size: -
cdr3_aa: CASSPGQERGYTF
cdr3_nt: TGTGCCAGCAGTCCAGGACAGGAACGTGGCTACACCTTC

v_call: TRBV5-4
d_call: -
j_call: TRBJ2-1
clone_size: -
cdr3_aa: CASSPPAGNIYNEQFF
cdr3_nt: TGTGCCAGCAGCCCCCCGGCGGGGAATATCTACAATGAGCAGTTCTTC

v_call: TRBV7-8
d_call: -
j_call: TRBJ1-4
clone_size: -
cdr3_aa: CASSLGAGRVHEKLFF
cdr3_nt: TGTGCCAGCAGCTTAGGTGCGGGCCGGGTGCATGAAAAACTGTTTTTT

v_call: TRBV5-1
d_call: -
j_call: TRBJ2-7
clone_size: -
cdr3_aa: CASSPGEGGRYEQYF
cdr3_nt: TGCGCCAGCAGCCCCGGGGAAGGAGGAAGGTACGAGCAGTACTTC

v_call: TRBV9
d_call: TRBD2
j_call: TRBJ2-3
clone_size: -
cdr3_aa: CASSVTSGRGDTQYF
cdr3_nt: TGTGCCAGCAGCGTAACTAGCGGGAGGGGTGATACGCAGTATTTT

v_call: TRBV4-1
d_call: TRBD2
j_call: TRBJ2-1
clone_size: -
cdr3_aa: CASSQHGTSGKNEQFF
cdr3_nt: TGCGCCAGCAGCCAACACGGGACTAGCGGGAAAAATGAGCAGTTCTTC

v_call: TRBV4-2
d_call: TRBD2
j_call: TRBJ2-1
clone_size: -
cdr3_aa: CASSRAGAPDNEQFF
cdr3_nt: TGTGCCAGCAGCCGAGCGGGAGCGCCAGACAATGAGCAGTTCTTC

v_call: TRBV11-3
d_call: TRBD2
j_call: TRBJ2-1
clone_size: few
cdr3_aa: CASSISGGAGNEQFF
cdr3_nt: TGTGCCAGCAGCATCAGCGGGGGGGCTGGGAATGAGCAGTTCTTC

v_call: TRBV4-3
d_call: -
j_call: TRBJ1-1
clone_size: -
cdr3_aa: CASSQRGGDTEAFF
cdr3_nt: TGCGCCAGCAGCCAACGGGGCGGGGACACTGAAGCTTTCTTT

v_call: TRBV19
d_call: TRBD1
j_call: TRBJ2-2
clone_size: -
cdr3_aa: CASRRAGGNTGELFF
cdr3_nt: TGTGCCAGCAGGCGGGCAGGGGGGAACACCGGGGAGCTGTTTTTT

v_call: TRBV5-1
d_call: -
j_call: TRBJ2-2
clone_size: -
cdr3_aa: CASSLSFGSTGELFF
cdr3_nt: TGCGCCAGCAGCTTATCCTTCGGGTCCACCGGGGAGCTGTTTTTT

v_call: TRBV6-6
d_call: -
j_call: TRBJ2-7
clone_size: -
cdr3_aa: CASRFEASEQYF
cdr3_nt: TGTGCCAGCAGATTCGAGGCAAGCGAGCAGTACTTC

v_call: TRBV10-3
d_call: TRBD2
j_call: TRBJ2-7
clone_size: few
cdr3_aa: CAIRDSGADHYEQYF
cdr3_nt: TGTGCCATCAGAGATAGCGGGGCCGACCACTACGAGCAGTACTTC

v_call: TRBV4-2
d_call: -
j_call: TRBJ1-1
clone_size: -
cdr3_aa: CASSRMTGKYTEAFF
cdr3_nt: TGTGCCAGCAGCCGAATGACAGGCAAGTACACTGAAGCTTTCTTT

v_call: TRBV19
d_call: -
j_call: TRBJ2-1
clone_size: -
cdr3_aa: CASSISTAGEQFF
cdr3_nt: TGTGCCAGTAGTATATCCACCGCGGGTGAGCAGTTCTTC

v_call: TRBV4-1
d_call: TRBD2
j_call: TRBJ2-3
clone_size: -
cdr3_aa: CASSQLARLAARSDTQYF
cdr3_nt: TGCGCCAGCAGCCAATTAGCCCGACTAGCGGCAAGGTCAGATACGCAGTATTTT

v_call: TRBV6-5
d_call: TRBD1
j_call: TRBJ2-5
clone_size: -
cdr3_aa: CASSYEARQGETQYF
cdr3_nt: TGTGCCAGCAGTTATGAGGCCCGACAGGGGGAGACCCAGTACTTC

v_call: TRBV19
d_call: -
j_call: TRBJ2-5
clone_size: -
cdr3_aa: CASSTGQSWTQYF
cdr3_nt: TGTGCCAGTAGTACGGGACAATCTTGGACCCAGTACTTC

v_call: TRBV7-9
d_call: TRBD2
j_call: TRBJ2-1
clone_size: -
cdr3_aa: CASSGGAYNEQFF
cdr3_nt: TGTGCCAGCAGCGGGGGGGCCTACAATGAGCAGTTCTTC

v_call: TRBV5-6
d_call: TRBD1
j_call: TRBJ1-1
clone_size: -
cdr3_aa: CASSGTTGATEAFF
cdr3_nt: TGTGCCAGCAGCGGGACGACAGGGGCCACTGAAGCTTTCTTT